These 8 T cell receptor beta chains originate from one sample sequenced in a study of T-cell memory formation after mild COVID-19 (dated by TCRdb to the early 2020s). The library was obtained by 5' RACE. Sequenced on an Illumina NovaSeq 6000. TCRdb handled the public reads itself, with Q25 trimming in fastp and clone calling in MiXCR, and kept productive beta chains. Identical CDR3 protein sequences are pooled into one entry, listed with their most common genes and DNA. The sample records approximately 230,000 distinct CDR3 sequences, roughly 15% of which are singletons. The ten largest clones add up to around 3.8% of the sample. Sequenced material: PBMCs or a T cell subset sorted from them (not recorded which). These receptors were collected from a man between 18 and 35 years old who had mild COVID-19 (a few samples of this study predate the infection). The sample titles of this study are shuffled in the database, so cell type and time point are left out; the donor was told from shared clones.

The chain has TRBV4-1 and TRBJ1-6, with D tentatively TRBD1 (6 bases). The CDR3 has 16 amino acids. Germline V gene lookup returns CDR1 MGHRA and CDR2 YSYEKL. Trimming pared 2 bases from V and 9 bases from J, leaving 17 bases between. The CDR3 sequence is CASSQTGGARASPLHF. The CDR3 bases are TGCGCCAGCAGCCAAACTGGGGGGGCTCGAGCTTCACCCCTCCACTTT.

The chain recombines TRBV29-1 with TRBJ2-5; tentative D call: TRBD2 (6 bases). The CDR3 has 12 residues. With 7 bases removed from V and 4 bases from J, the gap between germline ends came to 13 bases. The germline CDR1 and CDR2 sequences are SQVTM and ANQGSEA. This CDR3 is CSAWRGGETQYF. For the CDR3, the DNA is TGCAGCGCTTGGCGGGGTGGAGAGACCCAGTACTTC.

The V gene is TRBV5-1, the J gene TRBJ1-1; D call uncertain. The CDR3 has 14 amino acids. Germline values: CDR1 SGHRS, CDR2 YFSETQ. With 0 bases removed from V and 2 bases from J, the gap between germline ends came to 8 bases. The CDR3 region has the DNA TGCGCCAGCAGCTTGGAATACCTAAACACTGAAGCTTTCTTT. This codes for CASSLEYLNTEAFF.

This clonotype was detected a few times. The rearrangement uses TRBV24-1 and TRBJ2-2; possible D gene TRBD2, 5 bases. The CDR3 sequence is 14 residues long. Trimming shortened V by 1 base and J by 7 bases, and 9 bases separated the two germline ends. Germline V gene lookup returns CDR1 KGHDR and CDR2 SFDVKD. The CDR3 loop is CATSDFKGDGELFF. The CDR3 DNA sequence: TGTGCCACCAGTGATTTTAAGGGAGACGGGGAGCTGTTTTTT.

Many counts were recorded for this clonotype. The chain joins TRBV2 to TRBJ2-5; D possibly corresponds to TRBD2 (6 bases). The CDR3 has 12 amino acids. In germline, CDR1 is SNHLY, CDR2 FYNNEI. V lost 6 bases, J lost 5 bases, and 10 bases lay in between. The CDR3 DNA is TGTGCCAGCAGCGCGGGGTCGGAGACCCAGTACTTC. Amino acid sequence: CASSAGSETQYF.

This clonotype was detected many times. The chain combines TRBV7-3 with TRBJ2-3; D unclear. Between the trimmed V and J ends, which lost 4 bases and 6 bases, there was a span of 8 bases. Per germline, CDR1 SGHTA and CDR2 FQGTGA. This CDR3 has 12 amino acids. CDR3 coding DNA: TGTGCCAGCAGCTCCTCTAGGGATACGCAGTATTTT. As protein: CASSSSRDTQYF.

This clonotype was recorded at least ten times. This chain links TRBV10-3 with TRBJ1-1, with 11 bases lining up with TRBD1. J gave up 6 bases and V 6 bases, and 6 bases lay outside the gene matches. The CDR3 has 14 residues. Germline lookup yields CDR1 ENHRY and CDR2 SYGVKD. The CDR3 bases are TGTGCCATCAGAAGGGACAGGGGGGAACCTGAAGCTTTCTTT. Its protein product is CAIRRDRGEPEAFF.

This clonotype was detected a few times. The chain joins TRBV6-5 to TRBJ2-5; a weak D match, TRBD1 (6 bases). The CDR3 length is 15 residues. Germline V gene sequence: CDR1 MNHEY, CDR2 SVGAGI. V gave up 2 bases and J gave up 3 bases, with 13 bases separating them. The CDR3 DNA reads TGTGCCAGCAGTTACCTGACAGGCCATAAAGAGACCCAGTACTTC. Its translation is CASSYLTGHKETQYF.